Presented here are 13 T cell receptor beta chains from one specimen sequenced in a study of PD-1 blockade in classical Hodgkin lymphoma. The time point is: newly diagnosed, previously untreated cHL patient sample. From thawed PBMCs, CD4+ T cells were purified using magnetic negative selection. Sequenced by immunoSEQ multiplex PCR; TCRdb stores in-frame clones only, minus some. The data contain fewer than 25,000 clones, roughly 90% of them singletons. Material: CD4+ T cells from blood. The receptors were gathered from a human donor with classical Hodgkin lymphoma.

CDR3 sequence: CASSRSGGIIYEQYF. The CDR3 region has the DNA TGTGCCAGTAGCCGATCAGGGGGCATCATCTACGAGCAGTACTTC. This sequence joins TRBV19 and TRBJ2-7; TRBD1 aligns across 8 bases. The junction had 10 bases not matched to a gene; V was cut back by 6 bases and J by 3 bases. Germline CDR1 is LNHDA and CDR2 is SQIVND (reference sequence). CDR3 length: 15 residues.

This rearrangement joins TRBV5-1 to TRBJ1-2; tentative D call: TRBD1 (6 bases). In germline, CDR1 is SGHRS, CDR2 YFSETQ. V lost 0 bases to trimming and J lost 2 bases, with 11 bases between them. The CDR3 extends over 15 amino acids. Here the CDR3 reads CASSLGAGDNYGYTF. The CDR3 DNA reads as TGCGCCAGCAGCTTGGGTGCAGGGGACAACTATGGCTACACCTTC.

The rearrangement joins TRBV5-4 to TRBJ2-6; D unresolved. This CDR3 is built from 14 residues. V lost 3 bases to trimming and J lost 0 bases, with 4 bases between them. CDR1 and CDR2 (germline): SGHNT, YYREEE (reference sequence). In DNA, the CDR3 is TGTGCCAGCAGCTGGGGCTCTGGGGCCAACGTCCTGACTTTC. This sequence encodes CASSWGSGANVLTF.

A single count supports this clone. The chain uses TRBV5-8 and TRBJ2-3; D gene ambiguous. The CDR3 loop spans 13 amino acids. V dropped 2 bases and J dropped 0 bases, with 4 bases sitting between them. Germline values: CDR1 SGHTS, CDR2 YDEGEE. CDR3 bases: TGTGCCAGCAGCTTCAGAAGCACAGATACGCAGTATTTT. Amino acids: CASSFRSTDTQYF.

The chain couples TRBV5-4 to TRBJ2-4; D possibly matches TRBD1 or TRBD2 (6 bases each). The CDR3 is 13 amino acids. Germline values: CDR1 SGHNT, CDR2 YYREEE (reference sequence). The V and J ends lost 1 base and 7 bases respectively, with 9 bases between them. The CDR3, as DNA: TGTGCCAGCAGCTTGTGGGGGGCGAACATTCAGTACTTC. It yields the protein CASSLWGANIQYF. The whole variable domain, remainder taken from reference TRBV5-4 and TRBJ2-4, is ETGVTQSPTHLIKTRGQQVTLRCSSQSGHNTVSWYQQALGQGPQFIFQYYREEENGRGNFPPRFSGLQFPNYSSELNVNALELDDSALYLCASSLWGANIQYFGAGTRLSVL.

The chain combines TRBV2 with TRBJ2-5; tentatively, D is TRBD1 (6 bases). The V end lost 6 bases, the J end lost 5 bases, and 10 bases lay between the germline ends. The germline CDR1 and CDR2 sequences are SNHLY and FYNNEI. The CDR3 is 12 amino acids. The CDR3 reads CASRTTGETQYF. Written as DNA, the CDR3 is TGTGCCAGCAGGACCACAGGGGAGACCCAGTACTTC.

The chain is built from TRBV5-6 and TRBJ2-3; 7 positions agree with TRBD2. The germline gives CDR1 SGHDT, CDR2 YYEEEE. V lost 0 bases to trimming and J lost 2 bases; unmatched junction nucleotides: 6. The CDR3 runs 16 residues. The CDR3 loop is CASSLDPSGHTDTQYF. CDR3 DNA: TGTGCCAGCAGCTTGGACCCTAGCGGTCACACAGATACGCAGTATTTT.

V usage is TRBV18 and J usage is TRBJ1-6; D call uncertain. The germline gives CDR1 KGHSH, CDR2 LQKENI. Trimming took off 3 bases at V and 6 bases at J, with 12 bases between the two ends. This CDR3 is 15 amino acids long. Written as DNA, the CDR3 is TGTGCCAGCTCACCGGACGGATTGACTAATTCACCCCTCCACTTT. It specifies CASSPDGLTNSPLHF. Variable domain in full (rest from reference TRBV18 and TRBJ1-6): NAGVMQNPRHLVRRRGQEARLRCSPMKGHSHVYWYRQLPEEGLKFMVYLQKENIIDESGMPKERFSAEFPKEGPSILRIQQVVRGDSAAYFCASSPDGLTNSPLHFGNGTRLTVT.

This chain connects TRBV7-9 to TRBJ1-2; 7 bases line up with TRBD1. CDR1 is SEHNR and CDR2 is FQNEAQ in the germline V gene (reference sequence). This CDR3 has 14 amino acids. V shed 1 base, J shed 6 bases, and the junction held 5 bases outside the gene matches. The CDR3 region is CASSLGSQGDGYTF. The CDR3 DNA sequence: TGTGCCAGCAGCTTAGGGAGCCAGGGGGATGGCTACACCTTC.

The rearrangement joins TRBV19 to TRBJ2-3; possibly TRBD2 for D (6 bases). Germline loops: CDR1 LNHDA, CDR2 SQIVND (reference sequence). With 6 bases removed from V and 6 bases from J, the gap between germline ends came to 7 bases. This CDR3 comprises 11 residues. In DNA, the CDR3 is TGTGCCAGTAGACTAGCTGATACGCAGTATTTT. Translation gives CASRLADTQYF.

The J gene is TRBJ2-5, the V gene TRBV15; D unresolved. In germline, CDR1 is LNHNV, CDR2 YYDKDF (reference sequence). Between the trimmed V and J ends, which lost 1 base and 1 base, there was a span of 13 bases. The CDR3 spans 16 residues. CDR3 DNA sequence: TGTGCCACCAGCAGAGGTGCCAGACCACCCCAAGAGACCCAGTACTTC. Translation: CATSRGARPPQETQYF. The full variable domain, with the rest looked up from reference TRBV15 and TRBJ2-5, is DAMVIQNPRYQVTQFGKPVTLSCSQTLNHNVMYWYQQKSSQAPKLLFHYYDKDFNNEADTPDNFQSRRPNTSFCFLDIRSPGLGDTAMYLCATSRGARPPQETQYFGPGTRLLVL.

This chain connects TRBV11-2 to TRBJ1-4, with 7 positions matching TRBD1. The CDR3 sequence is 17 residues long. CDR1 SGHAT and CDR2 FQNNGV come from the germline V gene. V was pared by 5 bases and J by 4 bases, with 13 bases of the junction left unmatched. This chain's CDR3 is CASSQVDREGINEKLFF. CDR3 nucleotides: TGTGCCAGCAGCCAAGTAGACAGGGAGGGAATTAATGAAAAACTGTTTTTT.

To note about this clone: A junction boundary mismatches the germline segment, possibly from a read error. The chain employs TRBV27 and TRBJ1-4, with TRBD1 as a possible D gene (6 bases). This CDR3 is 14 amino acids long. CDR1 and CDR2 (germline): MNHEY, SMNVEV (reference sequence). The CDR3 coding sequence is TGTGCCAGCAGTTCCGGGACAACAAATGAAAAACTGTTTTTT. Translation: CASSSGTTNEKLFF.